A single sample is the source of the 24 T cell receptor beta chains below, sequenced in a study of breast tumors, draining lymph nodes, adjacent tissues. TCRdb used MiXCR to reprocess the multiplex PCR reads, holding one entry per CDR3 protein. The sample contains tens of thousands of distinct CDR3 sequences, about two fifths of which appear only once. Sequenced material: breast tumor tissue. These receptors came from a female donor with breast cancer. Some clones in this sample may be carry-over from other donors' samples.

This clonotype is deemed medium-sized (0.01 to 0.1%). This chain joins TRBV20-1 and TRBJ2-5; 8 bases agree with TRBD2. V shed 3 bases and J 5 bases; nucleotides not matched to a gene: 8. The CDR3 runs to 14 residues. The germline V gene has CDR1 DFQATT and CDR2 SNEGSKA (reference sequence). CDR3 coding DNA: TGCAGTGCTAGTGTAGGGTCTAGCGGGGAGACCCAGTACTTC. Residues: CSASVGSSGETQYF.

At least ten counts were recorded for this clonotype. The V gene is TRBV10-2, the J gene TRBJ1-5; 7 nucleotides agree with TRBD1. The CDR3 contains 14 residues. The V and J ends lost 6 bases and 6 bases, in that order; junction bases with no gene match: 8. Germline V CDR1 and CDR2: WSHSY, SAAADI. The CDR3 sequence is CASRGRQGAQPQHF. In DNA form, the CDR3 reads TGCGCCAGCAGGGGTAGACAGGGCGCTCAGCCCCAGCATTTT.

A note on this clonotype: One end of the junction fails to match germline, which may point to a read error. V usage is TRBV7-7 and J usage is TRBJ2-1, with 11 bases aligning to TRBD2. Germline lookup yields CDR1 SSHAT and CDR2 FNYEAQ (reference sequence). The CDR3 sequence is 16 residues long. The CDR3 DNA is TGTGCTAGCAGCCCGGGGTTAGCGGGAGGGCCCAATGAGCAGTTCTTC. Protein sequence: CASSPGLAGGPNEQFF.

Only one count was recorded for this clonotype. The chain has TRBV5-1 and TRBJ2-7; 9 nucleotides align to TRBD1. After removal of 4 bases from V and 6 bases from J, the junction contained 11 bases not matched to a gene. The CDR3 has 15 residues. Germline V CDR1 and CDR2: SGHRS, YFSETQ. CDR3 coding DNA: TGCGCCAGCAGCGGGGAGACAGGGGGGATCCGCGAGCAGTACTTC. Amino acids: CASSGETGGIREQYF.

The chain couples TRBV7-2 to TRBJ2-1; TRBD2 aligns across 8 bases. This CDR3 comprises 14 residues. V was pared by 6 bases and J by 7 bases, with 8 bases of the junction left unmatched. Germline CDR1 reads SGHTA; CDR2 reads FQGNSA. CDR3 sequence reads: CASRTSGSLNEQFF. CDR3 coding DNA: TGTGCCAGCAGGACGAGCGGGAGTTTGAATGAGCAGTTCTTC.

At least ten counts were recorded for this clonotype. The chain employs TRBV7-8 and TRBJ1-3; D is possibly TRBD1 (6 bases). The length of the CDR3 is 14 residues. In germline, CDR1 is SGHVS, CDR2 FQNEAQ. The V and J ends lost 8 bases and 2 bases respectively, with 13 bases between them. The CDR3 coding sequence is TGTGCCAGCGGGGGGGGGGCTCCTGGAAACACCATATATTTT. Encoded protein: CASGGGAPGNTIYF.

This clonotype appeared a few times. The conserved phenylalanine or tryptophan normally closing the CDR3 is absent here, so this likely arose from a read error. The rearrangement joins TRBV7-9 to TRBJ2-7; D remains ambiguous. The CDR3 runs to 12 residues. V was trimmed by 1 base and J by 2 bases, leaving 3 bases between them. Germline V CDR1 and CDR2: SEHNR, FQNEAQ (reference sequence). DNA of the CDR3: TGTGCCAGCAGCTTAGATACCTACGAGCAGTACACC. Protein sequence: CASSLDTYEQYT.

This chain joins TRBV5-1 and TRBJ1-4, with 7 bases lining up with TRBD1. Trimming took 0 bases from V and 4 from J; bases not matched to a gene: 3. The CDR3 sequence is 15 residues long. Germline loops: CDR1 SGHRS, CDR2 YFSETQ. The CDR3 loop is CASSLAGQNNEKLFF. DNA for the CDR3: TGCGCCAGCAGCTTGGCGGGACAGAATAATGAAAAACTGTTTTTT.

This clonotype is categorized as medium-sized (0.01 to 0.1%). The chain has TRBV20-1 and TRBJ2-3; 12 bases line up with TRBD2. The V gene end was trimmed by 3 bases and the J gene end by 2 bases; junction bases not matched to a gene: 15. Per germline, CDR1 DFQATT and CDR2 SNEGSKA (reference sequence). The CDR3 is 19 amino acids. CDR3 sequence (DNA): TGCAGTGCTAGTGGGACTAGCGGGTCTCTAGGGGGGTCCACAGATACGCAGTATTTT. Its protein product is CSASGTSGSLGGSTDTQYF.

The CDR3 spells CASSGTAQSSGNTIYF. CDR3 DNA sequence: TGTGCCAGCTCCGGGACAGCTCAAAGCTCTGGAAACACCATATATTTT. The chain is built from TRBV18 and TRBJ1-3; 7 nucleotides align to TRBD1. J gave up 0 bases and V 6 bases, and 8 bases lay outside the gene matches. CDR3 length: 16 residues. Germline V gene data show CDR1 as KGHSH and CDR2 as LQKENI.

For the CDR3, the DNA is TGTGCCAGTAGTATTGGGGGACAGGGGGCTGGAACCGGGGAGCTGTTTTTT. Amino acids: CASSIGGQGAGTGELFF. This rearrangement joins TRBV19 to TRBJ2-2, with 12 nucleotides matching TRBD1. Trimming at V came to 3 bases and at J to 5 bases, leaving 7 bases not matched to a gene. There are 17 residues in the CDR3. CDR1 and CDR2 (germline): LNHDA, SQIVND (reference sequence).

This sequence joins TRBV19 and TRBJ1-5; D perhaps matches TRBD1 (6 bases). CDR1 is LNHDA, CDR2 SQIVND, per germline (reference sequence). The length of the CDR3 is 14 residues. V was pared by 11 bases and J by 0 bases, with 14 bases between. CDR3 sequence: CAGGGGLSNQPQHF. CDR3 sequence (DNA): TGTGCCGGGGGTGGGGGGCTTAGCAATCAGCCCCAGCATTTT.

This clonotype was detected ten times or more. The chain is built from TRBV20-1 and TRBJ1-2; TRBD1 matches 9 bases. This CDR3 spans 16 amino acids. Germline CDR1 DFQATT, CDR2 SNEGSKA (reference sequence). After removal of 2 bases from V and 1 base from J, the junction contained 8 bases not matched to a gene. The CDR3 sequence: CSARSLGDRVNYGYTF. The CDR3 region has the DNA TGCAGTGCTAGATCCCTTGGGGACAGGGTTAACTATGGCTACACCTTC.

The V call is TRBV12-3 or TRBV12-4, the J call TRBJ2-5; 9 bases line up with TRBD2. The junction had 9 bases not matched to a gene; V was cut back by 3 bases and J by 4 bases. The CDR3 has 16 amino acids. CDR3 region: CASSLGRGGRAETQYF. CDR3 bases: TGTGCCAGCAGTTTGGGGCGGGGGGGCAGGGCAGAGACCCAGTACTTC.

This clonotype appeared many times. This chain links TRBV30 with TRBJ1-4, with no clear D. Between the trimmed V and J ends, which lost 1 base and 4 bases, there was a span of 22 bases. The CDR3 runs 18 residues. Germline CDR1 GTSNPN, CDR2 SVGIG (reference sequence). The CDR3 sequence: CAWSDRHGFSGFNEKLFF. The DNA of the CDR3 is TGTGCCTGGAGTGACCGTCACGGATTCTCCGGATTTAATGAAAAACTGTTTTTT.

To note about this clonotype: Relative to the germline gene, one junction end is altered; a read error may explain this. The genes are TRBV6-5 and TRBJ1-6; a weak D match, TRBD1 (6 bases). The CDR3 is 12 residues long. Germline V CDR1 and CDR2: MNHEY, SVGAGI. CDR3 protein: CASRDSQSPLHF. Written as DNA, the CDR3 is TGTGCCAGCAGGGACAGCCAGTCACCTCTCCACTTT.

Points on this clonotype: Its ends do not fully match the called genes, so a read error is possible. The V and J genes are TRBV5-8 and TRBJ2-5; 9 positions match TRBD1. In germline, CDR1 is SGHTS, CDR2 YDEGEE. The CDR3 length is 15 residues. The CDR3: CASTPWTGAGETQYF. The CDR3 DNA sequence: TGCGCCAGCACCCCTTGGACAGGGGCCGGAGAGACCCAGTACTTC. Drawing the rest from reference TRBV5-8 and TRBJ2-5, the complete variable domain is EAGVTQSPTHLIKTRGQQATLRCSPISGHTSVYWYQQALGLGLQFLLWYDEGEERNRGNFPPRFSGRQFPNYSSELNVNALELEDSALYLCASTPWTGAGETQYFGPGTRLLVL.

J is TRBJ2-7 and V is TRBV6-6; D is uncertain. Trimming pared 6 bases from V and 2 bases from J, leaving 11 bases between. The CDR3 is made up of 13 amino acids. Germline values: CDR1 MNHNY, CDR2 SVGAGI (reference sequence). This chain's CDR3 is CASRPDHPYEQYF. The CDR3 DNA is TGTGCCAGCAGACCAGACCACCCCTACGAGCAGTACTTC.

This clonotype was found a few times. Here the CDR3 reads CAWRGQVYTEAFF. CDR3 sequence (DNA): TGTGCCTGGAGGGGACAGGTGTACACTGAAGCTTTCTTT. V gene TRBV30 combines with J gene TRBJ1-1, with 8 positions matching TRBD1. The CDR3 loop spans 13 amino acids. Germline V gene sequence: CDR1 GTSNPN, CDR2 SVGIG (reference sequence). The trim removed 3 bases at V and 3 bases at J, leaving 3 bases unmatched.

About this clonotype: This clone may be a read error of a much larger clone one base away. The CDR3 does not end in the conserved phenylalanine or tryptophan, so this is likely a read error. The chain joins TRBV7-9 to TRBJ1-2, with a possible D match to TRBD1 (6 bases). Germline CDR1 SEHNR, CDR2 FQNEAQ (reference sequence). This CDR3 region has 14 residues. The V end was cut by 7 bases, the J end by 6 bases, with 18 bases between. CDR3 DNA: TGTGCCAGCATCAAGATGGGGGGGGGGCATGGCTACACCCTC. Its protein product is CASIKMGGGHGYTL.

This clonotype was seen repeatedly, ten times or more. The CDR3 is CASSPGGDRRYNEQFF. The CDR3 DNA is TGTGCCAGCAGCCCCGGGGGGGACAGGAGATACAATGAGCAGTTCTTC. The V gene is TRBV7-8, the J gene TRBJ2-1; D tentatively fits TRBD1 or TRBD2 (8 bases each). Germline CDR1 is SGHVS and CDR2 is FQNEAQ. V was clipped by 5 bases and J by 4 bases, with 18 bases between them. This CDR3 region has 16 residues. Full variable domain (missing parts from reference TRBV7-8 and TRBJ2-1): GAGVSQSPRYKVAKRGQDVALRCDPISGHVSLFWYQQALGQGPEFLTYFQNEAQLDKSGLPSDRFFAERPEGSVSTLKIQRTQQEDSAVYLCASSPGGDRRYNEQFFGPGTRLTVL.

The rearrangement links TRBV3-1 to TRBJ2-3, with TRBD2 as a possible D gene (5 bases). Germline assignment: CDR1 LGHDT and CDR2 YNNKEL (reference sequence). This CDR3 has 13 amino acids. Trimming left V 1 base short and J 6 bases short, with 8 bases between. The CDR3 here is CASSQGGSDTQYF. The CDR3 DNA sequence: TGTGCCAGCAGCCAAGGCGGGTCCGATACGCAGTATTTT.

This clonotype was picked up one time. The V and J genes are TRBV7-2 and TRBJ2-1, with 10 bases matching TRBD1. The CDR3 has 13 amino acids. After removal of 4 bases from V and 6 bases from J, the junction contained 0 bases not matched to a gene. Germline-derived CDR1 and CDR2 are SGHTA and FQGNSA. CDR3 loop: CASSWDRGNEQFF. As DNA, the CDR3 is TGTGCCAGCAGCTGGGACAGGGGCAATGAGCAGTTCTTC.

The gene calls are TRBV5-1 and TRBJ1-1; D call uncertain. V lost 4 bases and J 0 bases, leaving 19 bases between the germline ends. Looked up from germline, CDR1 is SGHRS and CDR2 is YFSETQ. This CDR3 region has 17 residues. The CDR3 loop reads CASSARASSRLNTEAFF. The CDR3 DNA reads TGCGCCAGCAGCGCAAGGGCCAGTAGCCGACTGAACACTGAAGCTTTCTTT.